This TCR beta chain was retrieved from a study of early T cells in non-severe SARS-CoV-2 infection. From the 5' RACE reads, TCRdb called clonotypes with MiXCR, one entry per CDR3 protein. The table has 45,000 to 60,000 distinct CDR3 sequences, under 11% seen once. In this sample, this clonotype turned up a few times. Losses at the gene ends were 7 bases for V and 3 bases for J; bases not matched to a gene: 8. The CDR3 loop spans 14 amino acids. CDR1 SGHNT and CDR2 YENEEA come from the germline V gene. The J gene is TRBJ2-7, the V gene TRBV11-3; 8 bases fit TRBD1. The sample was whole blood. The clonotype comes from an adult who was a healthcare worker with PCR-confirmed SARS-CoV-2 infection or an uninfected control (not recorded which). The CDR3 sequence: CASNPRGRFYEQYF. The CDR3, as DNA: TGTGCCAGCAACCCCAGGGGGCGCTTCTACGAGCAGTACTTC.